Here is one T cell receptor (beta chain) with its context. What it recognizes is unknown. It was the approximately 110-subject validation cohort, separate from the roughly 700-subject first cohort, to which the donors belonged. The CDR3 consists of 13 residues. Germline V gene lookup returns CDR1 SGHVS and CDR2 FNYEAQ. The trim removed 7 bases at V and 0 bases at J, leaving 0 bases unmatched. The sample belongs to a study of cytomegalovirus exposure and HLA in healthy donors. Study-level background: A subsequent analysis reported that the roughly 120 validation repertoires were produced on the same platform that had also been used for the 666 first-cohort repertoires. Study-wide results and caveats: Specific recognition of CMV antigens was confirmed in vitro for three chains (all CMV-associated). Cytomegalovirus association was assigned to about 180 TCR beta chains.

Some clones are missing from TCRdb's copy, which holds only in-frame ones; the method was immunoSEQ multiplex PCR. Of 110,000 or so clones detected, about 91% appear once; the ten largest clones hold about 1.8%. The sequenced sample consisted of PBMCs. This receptor was taken from a man in his late teens or twenties in good health and CMV-seronegative. The V gene is TRBV7-6, the J gene TRBJ2-1, with 7 bases aligning to TRBD1. The DNA of the CDR3 is TGTGCCAGCACAGGGGGCTCCTACAATGAGCAGTTCTTC. This sequence encodes CASTGGSYNEQFF.